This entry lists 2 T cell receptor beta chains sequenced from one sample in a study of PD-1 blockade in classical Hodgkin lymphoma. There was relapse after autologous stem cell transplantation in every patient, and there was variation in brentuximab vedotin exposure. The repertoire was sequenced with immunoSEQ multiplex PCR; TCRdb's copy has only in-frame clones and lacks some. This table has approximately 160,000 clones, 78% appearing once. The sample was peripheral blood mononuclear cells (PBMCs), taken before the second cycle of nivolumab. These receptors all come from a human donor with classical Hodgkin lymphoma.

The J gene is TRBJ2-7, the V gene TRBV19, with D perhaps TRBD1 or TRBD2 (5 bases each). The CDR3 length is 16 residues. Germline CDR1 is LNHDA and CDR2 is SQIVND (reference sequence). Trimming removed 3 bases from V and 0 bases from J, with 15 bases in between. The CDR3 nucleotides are TGTGCCAGTAGTATCGGGGCGCCTAGCCCCTCCTACGAGCAGTACTTC. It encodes CASSIGAPSPSYEQYF.

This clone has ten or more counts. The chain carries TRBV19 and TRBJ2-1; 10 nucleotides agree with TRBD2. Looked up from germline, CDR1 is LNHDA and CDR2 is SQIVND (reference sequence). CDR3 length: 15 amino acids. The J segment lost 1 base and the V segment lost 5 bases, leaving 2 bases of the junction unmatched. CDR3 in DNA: TGTGCCAGTAGTCCTAGCGGGGGATCCTACAATGAGCAGTTCTTC. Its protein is CASSPSGGSYNEQFF.